This entry lists 23 T cell receptor beta chains sequenced from one sample in a study of T cell changes during pregnancy in multiple sclerosis. Only in-frame clones appear in the TCRdb table, and some are missing; sequencing was by immunoSEQ multiplex PCR. The repertoire includes under 55,000 clones, approximately 92% of them detected once, and 0.37% sits in the top ten. The material sequenced was CD4+ T cells from peripheral blood mononuclear cells, taken before pregnancy. These TCRs come from a female donor with multiple sclerosis, enrolled in a pregnancy study.

The V and J genes are TRBV7-2 and TRBJ1-5; a weak D match, TRBD1 (5 bases). This CDR3 has 12 amino acids. Trimming took off 4 bases at V and 6 bases at J, with 7 bases between the two ends. Germline CDR1 SGHTA, CDR2 FQGNSA. CDR3: CASSSGGQPQHF. CDR3 in DNA: TGTGCCAGCAGCTCGGGGGGTCAGCCCCAGCATTTT.

The chain recombines TRBV5-4 with TRBJ1-1, with 11 bases fitting TRBD1. Germline CDR1 is SGHNT and CDR2 is YYREEE (reference sequence). This CDR3 is 14 amino acids long. The V and J ends lost 3 bases and 10 bases, in that order; junction bases with no gene match: 8. CDR3 sequence reads: CASSWTGGAFGAFF. The CDR3 DNA reads TGTGCCAGCAGCTGGACAGGGGGCGCCTTTGGAGCTTTCTTT.

This sequence joins TRBV9 and TRBJ2-3; a possible D gene is TRBD1 (5 bases). V was trimmed by 1 base and J by 6 bases, leaving 9 bases between them. The CDR3 has 13 residues. Per germline, CDR1 SGDLS and CDR2 YYNGEE. DNA of the CDR3: TGTGCCAGCAGCGTACAGGGAAGGGATACGCAGTATTTT. It encodes CASSVQGRDTQYF. Supplemented by reference TRBV9 and TRBJ2-3, the full variable domain reads DSGVTQTPKHLITATGQRVTLRCSPRSGDLSVYWYQQSLDQGLQFLIQYYNGEERAKGNILERFSAQQFPDLHSELNLSSLELGDSALYFCASSVQGRDTQYFGPGTRLTVL.

This clone occurred once. The chain uses TRBV5-4 and TRBJ2-5, with 8 bases fitting TRBD2. CDR3 length: 15 amino acids. The trim removed 2 bases at V and 2 bases at J, leaving 5 bases unmatched. Looked up from germline, CDR1 is SGHNT and CDR2 is YYREEE (reference sequence). The CDR3 DNA reads as TGTGCCAGCAGCTTCGCGGGAGGACCGCAAGAGACCCAGTACTTC. This codes for CASSFAGGPQETQYF.

The CDR3 loop reads CASSQPQGVSRRNYNEQFF. As DNA, the CDR3 is TGTGCCAGCAGCCAACCTCAGGGGGTGTCTCGGAGGAACTACAATGAGCAGTTCTTC. The J gene is TRBJ2-1, the V gene TRBV4-2; the match to TRBD1 covers 7 bases. Germline loops: CDR1 LGHNA, CDR2 YNFKEQ. The ends lost 2 bases at V and 3 bases at J; junction bases unmatched: 16. The length of the CDR3 is 19 residues.

V usage is TRBV9 and J usage is TRBJ2-3, with 12 bases identical to TRBD2. The germline V gene encodes CDR1 SGDLS and CDR2 YYNGEE. After removal of 4 bases from V and 4 bases from J, the junction contained 19 bases not matched to a gene. This CDR3 has 20 amino acids. The CDR3 region is CASSYQGLAGGSFTSDTQYF. CDR3 DNA sequence: TGTGCCAGCAGCTATCAGGGGCTAGCGGGAGGGTCTTTTACTTCAGATACGCAGTATTTT.

This chain links TRBV7-2 with TRBJ2-7; 9 nucleotides align to TRBD2. The germline gives CDR1 SGHTA, CDR2 FQGNSA. The trim removed 2 bases at V and 3 bases at J, leaving 11 bases unmatched. CDR3 size: 17 residues. CDR3 residues: CASSLRRGPSGNYEQYF. In DNA, the CDR3 is TGTGCCAGCAGCTTACGAAGGGGCCCTAGCGGGAACTACGAGCAGTACTTC.

The gene calls are TRBV7-9 and TRBJ1-2, with D maybe TRBD1 (6 bases). The V end lost 3 bases, the J end lost 8 bases, and 22 bases lay between the germline ends. Germline CDR1 reads SEHNR; CDR2 reads FQNEAQ (reference sequence). CDR3 length equals 16 residues. The CDR3 region is CASSFPADGGLSGYTF. CDR3 coding DNA: TGTGCCAGCAGCTTCCCAGCGGATGGGGGCTTGAGCGGCTACACCTTC. Together with reference TRBV7-9 and TRBJ1-2, the CDR3 gives the full variable domain: DTGVSQNPRHKITKRGQNVTFRCDPISEHNRLYWYRQTLGQGPEFLTYFQNEAQLEKSRLLSDRFSAERPKGSFSTLEIQRTEQGDSAMYLCASSFPADGGLSGYTFGSGTRLTVV.

The genes are TRBV5-1 and TRBJ2-2, with D maybe TRBD1 (6 bases). This CDR3 contains 15 residues. Trimming cost V 2 bases and J 3 bases, with 11 bases left between them. The germline V gene encodes CDR1 SGHRS and CDR2 YFSETQ. This CDR3 is CASSLTGKDTGELFF. Written as DNA, the CDR3 is TGCGCCAGCAGCTTAACAGGGAAGGACACCGGGGAGCTGTTTTTT.

The chain joins TRBV30 to TRBJ2-5, with TRBD2 identical over 7 bases. The CDR3 runs 15 residues. Germline CDR1 is GTSNPN and CDR2 is SVGIG (reference sequence). The V gene end was trimmed by 0 bases and the J gene end by 4 bases; junction bases not matched to a gene: 8. CDR3: CAWSVYAGVGETQYF. The CDR3, as DNA: TGTGCCTGGAGTGTATATGCGGGAGTAGGAGAGACCCAGTACTTC.

In DNA form, the CDR3 reads TGTGCCAGCAGTTTATTTCAGGGGAACAATCAGCCCCAGCATTTT. It encodes CASSLFQGNNQPQHF. The V call is TRBV27, the J call TRBJ1-5; D may be TRBD1 (6 bases). Germline V gives CDR1 MNHEY, CDR2 SMNVEV (reference sequence). The CDR3 totals 15 residues. Between the trimmed V and J ends, which lost 1 base and 3 bases, there was a span of 10 bases.

The CDR3 sequence is CASSQDQLAGGRTGELFF. For the CDR3, the DNA is TGTGCCAGCAGCCAAGACCAGCTAGCGGGAGGTAGGACCGGGGAGCTGTTTTTT. This chain connects TRBV4-2 to TRBJ2-2; TRBD2 aligns across 11 bases. The CDR3 is 18 amino acids. V trimming: 0 bases; J trimming: 5 bases; junction bases outside the gene matches: 8. Per the germline V gene, CDR1 is LGHNA and CDR2 is YNFKEQ.

This chain links TRBV5-4 with TRBJ2-1; 7 bases line up with TRBD2. The CDR3 is made up of 15 amino acids. V was pared by 0 bases and J by 3 bases, with 3 bases of the junction left unmatched. Per the germline V gene, CDR1 is SGHNT and CDR2 is YYREEE (reference sequence). The chain's CDR3 is CASSLVGGGYNEQFF. DNA of the CDR3: TGTGCCAGCAGCTTGGTGGGGGGGGGCTACAATGAGCAGTTCTTC.

V is TRBV28 and J is TRBJ2-7; 7 nucleotides agree with TRBD1. Germline lookup yields CDR1 MDHEN and CDR2 SYDVKM. V gave up 5 bases and J gave up 7 bases; unmatched junction bases: 11. There are 14 residues in the CDR3. CDR3 sequence: CASSPWAGGVEQYF. CDR3 DNA: TGTGCCAGCAGTCCTTGGGCAGGGGGTGTGGAGCAGTACTTC.

This clone was observed once. The chain couples TRBV28 to TRBJ1-5, with 8 bases matching TRBD1. From germline, CDR1 is MDHEN and CDR2 SYDVKM. Trimming removed 6 bases from V and 5 bases from J; junction bases left unmatched: 9. CDR3 length: 15 residues. This CDR3 is CASRLQGGSHQPQHF. DNA of the CDR3: TGTGCCAGCAGGCTACAGGGGGGGAGTCATCAGCCCCAGCATTTT. Combining the CDR3 with reference TRBV28 and TRBJ1-5 gives the whole variable domain DVKVTQSSRYLVKRTGEKVFLECVQDMDHENMFWYRQDPGLGLRLIYFSYDVKMKEKGDIPEGYSVSREKKERFSLILESASTNQTSMYLCASRLQGGSHQPQHFGDGTRLSIL.

V is TRBV28 and J is TRBJ1-1, with TRBD1 identical over 8 bases. The junction had 7 bases not matched to a gene; V was cut back by 3 bases and J by 10 bases. The CDR3 loop spans 13 amino acids. Germline CDR1 is MDHEN and CDR2 is SYDVKM. CDR3 bases: TGTGCCAGCAGTTTTAACAGGGGGGTTGCAGCTTTCTTT. This codes for CASSFNRGVAAFF.

This chain links TRBV5-6 with TRBJ1-2; 12 bases are shared with TRBD1. The CDR3 sequence is 14 residues long. The V gene's germline CDR1 is SGHDT and CDR2 YYEEEE. J lost 7 bases, V lost 2 bases, and 3 bases had no gene match. CDR3 nucleotide sequence: TGTGCCAGCAGCTTACCGGGACAGGGGGCTGGCTACACCTTC. This translates into CASSLPGQGAGYTF.

The J gene is TRBJ2-7, the V gene TRBV21-1; TRBD2 is taken as the D call from the table, unchecked against the DNA. TRBV21-1 is classified as a pseudogene. This CDR3 has 18 residues. CDR3 in amino acids: CASSTPGLAGVRSYEQYF. CDR3 nucleotides: TGTGCCAGCAGCACCCCGGGACTAGCGGGAGTAAGGTCCTACGAGCAGTACTTC.

The chain couples TRBV6-4 to TRBJ2-1; 9 nucleotides align to TRBD2. The germline CDR1 and CDR2 sequences are MRHNA and SNTAGT. The CDR3 runs to 15 residues. V was clipped by 3 bases and J by 4 bases; unmatched bases: 4. The CDR3 DNA sequence: TGTGCCAGCAGTGATCGGAGCGGGAGGTACAATGAGCAGTTCTTC. It translates to CASSDRSGRYNEQFF.

The chain uses TRBV30 and TRBJ2-3; a possible D gene is TRBD2 (5 bases). There are 15 residues in the CDR3. Germline CDR1 GTSNPN, CDR2 SVGIG (reference sequence). The ends were cut back, 2 bases at V and 0 bases at J, with 12 bases in the middle. The CDR3: CAWSLRGSSTDTQYF. CDR3 coding DNA: TGTGCCTGGAGTTTAAGAGGGTCTAGCACAGATACGCAGTATTTT.

The rearrangement uses TRBV19 and TRBJ1-1; weak D call: TRBD1 (6 bases). CDR3 size: 13 residues. V lost 5 bases, J lost 1 base, and 8 bases lay in between. CDR1 and CDR2 (germline): LNHDA, SQIVND (reference sequence). The CDR3 nucleotides are TGTGCCAGTAGTGTGACAGGGAACACTGAAGCTTTCTTT. As protein: CASSVTGNTEAFF.

V and J are TRBV28 and TRBJ2-3, with unresolved D. The CDR3 has 13 amino acids. The V end lost 8 bases, the J end lost 0 bases, and 9 bases lay between the germline ends. CDR1 MDHEN and CDR2 SYDVKM come from the germline V gene. Written as DNA, the CDR3 is TGTGCCAGCCTTGGGCGCAGCACAGATACGCAGTATTTT. Its protein is CASLGRSTDTQYF.

J is TRBJ2-7 and V is TRBV29-1, with 10 bases matching TRBD2. The germline gives CDR1 SQVTM, CDR2 ANQGSEA. This CDR3 spans 15 amino acids. The junction had 12 bases not matched to a gene; V was cut back by 7 bases and J by 3 bases. CDR3 DNA sequence: TGCAGCGCCACCACCCCTAGCGGGAGCGGCTACGAGCAGTACTTC. Its translation: CSATTPSGSGYEQYF.